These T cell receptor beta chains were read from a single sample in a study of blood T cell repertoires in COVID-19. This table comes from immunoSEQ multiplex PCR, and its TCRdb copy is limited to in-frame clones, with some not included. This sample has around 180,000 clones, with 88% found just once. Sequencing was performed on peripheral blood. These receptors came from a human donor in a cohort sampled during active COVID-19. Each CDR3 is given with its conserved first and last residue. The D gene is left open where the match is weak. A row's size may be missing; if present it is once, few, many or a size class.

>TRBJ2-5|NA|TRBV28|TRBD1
CASSQDRGRAETQYF
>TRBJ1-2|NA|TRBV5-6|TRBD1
CASSLARGTLLNYGYTF
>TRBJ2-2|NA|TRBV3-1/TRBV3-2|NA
CASSQAKGIGELFF
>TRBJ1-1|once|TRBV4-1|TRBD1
CASSLTDRVILPTEAFF
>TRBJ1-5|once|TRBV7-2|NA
CASSREGGWSNQPQHF
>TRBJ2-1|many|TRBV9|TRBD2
CASSPHSGRANEQFF
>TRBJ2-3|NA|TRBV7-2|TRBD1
CASRARGYGDTQYF
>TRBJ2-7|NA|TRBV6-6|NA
CASSSWDRDIYEQYF
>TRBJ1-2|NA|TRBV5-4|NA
CASSLYGTEAYTF
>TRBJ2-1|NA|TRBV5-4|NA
CASREGAYNEQFF
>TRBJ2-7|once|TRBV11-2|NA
CASSLEPGIGEQYF
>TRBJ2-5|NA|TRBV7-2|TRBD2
CASSSGTSGYQETQYF
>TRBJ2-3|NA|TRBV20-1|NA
CSASRGRDTQYF
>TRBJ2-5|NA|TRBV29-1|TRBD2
CSVGRGGGEETQYF
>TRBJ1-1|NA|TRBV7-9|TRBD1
CASTLGQGGSEAFF
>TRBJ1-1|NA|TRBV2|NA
CASSERGLGAFF
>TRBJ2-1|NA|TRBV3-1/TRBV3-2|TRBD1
CASSTGTGKPNEQFF
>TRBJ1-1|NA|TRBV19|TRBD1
CASCHGTGGEAFF
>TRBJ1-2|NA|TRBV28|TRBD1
CASRAQGEVGGYTF
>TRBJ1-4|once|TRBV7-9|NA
CASSLGSVNEKLFF
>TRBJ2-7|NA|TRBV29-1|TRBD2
CSVGASGYEQYF
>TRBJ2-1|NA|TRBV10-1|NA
CASSEDWGHEQFF
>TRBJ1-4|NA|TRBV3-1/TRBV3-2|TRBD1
CASSQWGQGAREKLFF
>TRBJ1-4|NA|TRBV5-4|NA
CASSFSPATNEKLFF
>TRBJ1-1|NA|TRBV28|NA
CASSFRTGTGNTEAFF
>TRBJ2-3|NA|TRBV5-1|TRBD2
CASSLQASGGTDTQYF
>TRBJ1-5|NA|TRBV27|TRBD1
CASSLRGGSLNQPQHF
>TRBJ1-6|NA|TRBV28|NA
CASSFEFENNSPLHF
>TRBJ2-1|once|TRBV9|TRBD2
CASSPRTSGNVGEQFF
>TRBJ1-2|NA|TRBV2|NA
CASTLDSNYGYTF
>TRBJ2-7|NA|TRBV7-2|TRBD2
CASSRASGGAYEQYF
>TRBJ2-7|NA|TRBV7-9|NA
CASSARLVSFYEQYF
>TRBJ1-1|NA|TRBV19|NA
CASSTTKGTEAFF
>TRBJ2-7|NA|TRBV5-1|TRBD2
CASSQAPGLAVYGQYF
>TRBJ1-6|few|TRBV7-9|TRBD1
CASSIRQGSSYNSPLHF